Presented here are 13 T cell receptor beta chains from one specimen sequenced in a study of regulatory T cells in long-lasting Graves disease. This sample's time point: newly diagnosed GD, antithyroid drugs for less than 3 months. Researchers made the TCR library from RNA that was extracted from PBMCs. With iRepertoire HTBI primers and Arm-PCR of CDR3 regions, TCR beta libraries were built. TCRdb passed the multiplex PCR reads through MiXCR, listing each CDR3 protein once. The sample consists of 400,000 to 500,000 distinct CDR3 sequences, around 15% of them appearing once. The same data also went into a second study, on T cells in Graves' hyperthyroidism and ophthalmopathy.

Sequenced material: peripheral blood mononuclear cells (PBMCs), taken at new diagnosis, from a patient treated with antithyroid drugs. The source of these receptors is a woman between 45 and 65 years old with Graves disease.

This clonotype was counted ten times or more. This chain joins TRBV20-1 and TRBJ2-7; D uncertain. This CDR3 contains 14 residues. Germline lookup yields CDR1 DFQATT and CDR2 SNEGSKA (reference sequence). V was clipped by 1 base and J by 4 bases, with 14 bases between them. The DNA for the CDR3 is TGCAGTGCTAGAGGCGACGGCAGTTGGTACGAGCAGTACTTC. Its protein product is CSARGDGSWYEQYF.

This clonotype has a count of ten or more. The J gene is TRBJ2-5, the V gene TRBV20-1; either TRBD1 or TRBD2 may supply D (5 bases each). From germline, CDR1 is DFQATT and CDR2 SNEGSKA (reference sequence). Between the trimmed V and J ends, which lost 4 bases and 2 bases, there was a span of 11 bases. CDR3 size: 13 residues. For the CDR3, the DNA is TGCAGTGCTACTGGGGGTGGTCAAGAGACCCAGTACTTC. Protein sequence: CSATGGGQETQYF.

This clonotype was observed at least ten times. The chain employs TRBV20-1 and TRBJ1-5, with D possibly being TRBD1 (5 bases). There are 14 residues in the CDR3. Trimming took 2 bases from V and 5 from J, leaving 13 bases between them. Looked up from germline, CDR1 is DFQATT and CDR2 is SNEGSKA (reference sequence). CDR3 in DNA: TGCAGTGCTAGACGAGACAGTGGGCATCAGCCCCAGCATTTT. Residues: CSARRDSGHQPQHF.

This clonotype came up once. The rearrangement uses TRBV10-3 and TRBJ2-1; 11 bases fit TRBD2. From germline, CDR1 is ENHRY and CDR2 SYGVKD. The CDR3 has 16 amino acids. V was clipped by 4 bases and J by 4 bases; unmatched bases: 6. The DNA for the CDR3 is TGTGCCATCAGTGTACAGGGACTAGCGGATTACAATGAGCAGTTCTTC. This gives the protein CAISVQGLADYNEQFF.

The chain carries TRBV27 and TRBJ2-7; TRBD1 agrees at 10 bases. Germline-derived CDR1 and CDR2 are MNHEY and SMNVEV (reference sequence). The CDR3 totals 17 residues. The junction had 11 bases not matched to a gene; V was cut back by 5 bases and J by 1 base. The chain's CDR3 is CASSEGQGSHRSYEQYF. The CDR3 coding sequence is TGTGCCAGCAGTGAGGGACAGGGGTCCCATAGGTCCTACGAGCAGTACTTC.

This clonotype has a count of ten or more. The rearrangement uses TRBV12-3 or TRBV12-4 and TRBJ2-4; D may be TRBD2 (6 bases). CDR3 length: 15 residues. V was pared by 3 bases and J by 4 bases, with 13 bases between. CDR3 coding DNA: TGTGCCAGCAGTTTTATTAAGCGGGTGAAAAACATTCAGTACTTC. Protein sequence: CASSFIKRVKNIQYF.

This sequence joins TRBV19 and TRBJ2-6; D may be TRBD1 (6 bases). The CDR3 has 15 amino acids. Trimming pared 3 bases from V and 0 bases from J, leaving 6 bases between. Germline CDR1 reads LNHDA; CDR2 reads SQIVND (reference sequence). Here the CDR3 reads CASSMTGSGANVLTF. CDR3 in DNA: TGTGCCAGTAGTATGACAGGCTCTGGGGCCAACGTCCTGACTTTC.

There are many counts of this clonotype. Germline is not matched at one junction end, which may reflect a read error. The chain links TRBV28 to TRBJ2-6; 8 bases align to TRBD1. The CDR3 contains 18 residues. Germline V gene lookup returns CDR1 MDHEN and CDR2 SYDVKM. CDR3 nucleotide sequence: TGTGCCAGCAGTCTATGGACAGGGCTCAGCTCTGGGGCCAACGTCCTGACTTTC. It codes for CASSLWTGLSSGANVLTF.

The chain joins TRBV6-5 to TRBJ1-1; 7 bases are a match to TRBD1. The CDR3 totals 15 residues. Germline-derived CDR1 and CDR2 are MNHEY and SVGAGI. The V gene end was trimmed by 2 bases and the J gene end by 4 bases; junction bases not matched to a gene: 7. CDR3 amino acids: CASSYDATGPTEAFF. As DNA, the CDR3 is TGTGCCAGCAGTTACGACGCGACAGGGCCCACTGAAGCTTTCTTT.

This clonotype was counted only a few times. The chain uses TRBV5-1 and TRBJ2-3, with D uncertain. V was pared by 4 bases and J by 0 bases, with 12 bases between. CDR1 is SGHRS and CDR2 is YFSETQ in the germline V gene. The CDR3 has 15 residues. This CDR3 is CASSLTLRSTDTQYF. The CDR3, as DNA: TGCGCCAGCAGCCTGACACTACGGAGCACAGATACGCAGTATTTT.

A note on this clonotype: The junction does not match germline at one end; this may be a read error. The rearrangement joins TRBV7-2 to TRBJ2-3; D is perhaps TRBD2 (5 bases). The CDR3 has 16 residues. Germline CDR1 and CDR2: SGHTA and FQGNSA. DNA of the CDR3: TGTGCCAGCAGCTTAGACATAAGCGGATACACAGAAACGCAGTATTTT. As protein: CASSLDISGYTETQYF.

The sample holds many counts of this clonotype. The chain is built from TRBV28 and TRBJ1-5; D perhaps matches TRBD1 (6 bases). The length of the CDR3 is 15 residues. The germline V gene encodes CDR1 MDHEN and CDR2 SYDVKM. The ends were cut back, 2 bases at V and 4 bases at J, with 12 bases in the middle. The CDR3 nucleotides are TGTGCCAGCAGTTTAGGCGAGACAGGTAATCAGCCCCAGCATTTT. Its protein is CASSLGETGNQPQHF.

At least ten counts were recorded for this clonotype. The chain employs TRBV6-2 or TRBV6-3 and TRBJ2-1, with a tentative D call TRBD1 (5 bases). Trimming stripped 0 bases from V and 6 bases from J, with 18 bases between. In germline, CDR1 is MNHEY, CDR2 SVGEGT. The CDR3 runs to 17 residues. The CDR3 protein is CASSYSQTVGTSNEQFF. In nucleotides, the CDR3 is TGTGCCAGCAGTTACTCTCAGACAGTGGGCACCTCCAATGAGCAGTTCTTC.